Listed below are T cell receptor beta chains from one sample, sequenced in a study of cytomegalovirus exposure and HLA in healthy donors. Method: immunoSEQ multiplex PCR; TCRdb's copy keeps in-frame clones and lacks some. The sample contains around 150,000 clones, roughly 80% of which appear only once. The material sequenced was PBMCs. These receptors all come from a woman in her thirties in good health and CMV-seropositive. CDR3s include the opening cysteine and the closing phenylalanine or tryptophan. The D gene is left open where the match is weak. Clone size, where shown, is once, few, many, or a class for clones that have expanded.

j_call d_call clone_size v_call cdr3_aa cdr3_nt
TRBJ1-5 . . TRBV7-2 CASSLAGDKYQPQHF TGTGCCAGCAGCTTAGCGGGGGACAAGTATCAGCCCCAGCATTTT
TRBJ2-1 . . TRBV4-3 CASSQNRQGLREFF TGCGCCAGCAGCCAAAACCGCCAGGGCCTTCGAGAGTTCTTC
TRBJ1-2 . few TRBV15 CATSREARHPYGYTF TGTGCCACCAGCAGAGAGGCGAGGCATCCCTATGGCTACACCTTC
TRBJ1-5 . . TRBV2 CASSGGNQPQHF TGTGCCAGCAGCGGGGGAAATCAGCCCCAGCATTTT
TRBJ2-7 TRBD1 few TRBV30 CAWGQDRASSYEQYF TGTGCCTGGGGACAGGACAGGGCGAGCTCCTACGAGCAGTACTTC
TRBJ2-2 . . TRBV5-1 CASSLGQPGGELFF TGCGCCAGCAGCTTGGGACAGCCTGGGGGGGAGCTGTTTTTT
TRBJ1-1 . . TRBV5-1 CASSLTVRGTEAFF TGCGCCAGCAGCTTGACAGTCCGGGGCACTGAAGCTTTCTTT
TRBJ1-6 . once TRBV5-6 CASSVSPRGAGYNSPLHF TGTGCCAGCAGCGTATCCCCCCGGGGAGCTGGATATAATTCACCCCTCCACTTT
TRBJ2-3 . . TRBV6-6 CASSYKGGVADTQYF TGTGCCAGCAGTTACAAGGGGGGGGTCGCAGATACGCAGTATTTT
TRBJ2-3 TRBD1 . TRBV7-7 CASSPWTGSADTQYF TGTGCCAGCAGCCCGTGGACAGGGAGCGCAGATACGCAGTATTTT
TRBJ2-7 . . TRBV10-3 CAISESGTNYEQYF TGTGCCATCAGTGAGTCTGGGACAAACTACGAGCAGTACTTC
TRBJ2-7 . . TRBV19 CASSPQSASYEQYF TGTGCCAGTAGTCCCCAAAGCGCATCCTACGAGCAGTACTTC
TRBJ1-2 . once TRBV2 CASTLGLPANYGYTF TGTGCCAGCACTCTGGGCCTCCCAGCTAACTATGGCTACACCTTC
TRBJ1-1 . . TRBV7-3 CASSGDSTLRAFF TGTGCCAGCAGCGGGGACTCAACCCTGAGGGCTTTCTTT
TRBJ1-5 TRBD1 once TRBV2 CASSGTGFGQPQHF TGTGCCAGCAGCGGGACAGGGTTTGGTCAGCCCCAGCATTTT
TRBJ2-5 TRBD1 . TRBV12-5 CASGVGTGGAVKTQYF TGTGCTAGTGGTGTGGGGACAGGGGGCGCCGTAAAGACCCAGTACTTC
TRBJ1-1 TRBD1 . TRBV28 CASSLSPGQGALAEAFF TGTGCCAGCAGTTTAAGCCCCGGACAGGGGGCATTGGCTGAAGCTTTCTTT
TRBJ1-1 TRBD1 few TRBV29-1 CSVKRGQGAAEAFF TGCAGCGTGAAGCGGGGACAGGGGGCCGCTGAAGCTTTCTTT
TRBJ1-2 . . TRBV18 CASSPMAGARENYGYTF TGTGCCAGCTCACCAATGGCAGGGGCGAGAGAGAACTATGGCTACACCTTC
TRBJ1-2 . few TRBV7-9 CASSFGTLNYGYTF TGTGCCAGCAGCTTCGGGACACTTAACTATGGCTACACCTTC
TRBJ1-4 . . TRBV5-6 CASLRAGANEKLFF TGTGCCAGCTTACGGGCAGGGGCAAATGAAAAACTGTTTTTT
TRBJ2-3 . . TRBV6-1 CASRDWARDTQYF TGTGCCAGCCGGGACTGGGCTCGGGATACGCAGTATTTT
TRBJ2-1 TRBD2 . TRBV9 CASSTPLAGGPNEQFF TGTGCCAGCAGCACCCCACTAGCGGGGGGGCCTAATGAGCAGTTCTTC
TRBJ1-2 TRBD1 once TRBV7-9 CSSSFGTGMKPRPYGYTF TGTTCCAGCAGCTTCGGGACAGGGATGAAACCACGCCCCTATGGCTACACCTTC
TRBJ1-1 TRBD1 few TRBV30 CAWDEGQLNTEAFF TGTGCCTGGGATGAGGGACAGTTGAACACTGAAGCTTTCTTT
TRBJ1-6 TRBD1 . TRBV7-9 CASSFRGQGNSPLHF TGTGCCAGCAGCTTTCGGGGACAGGGGAATTCACCCCTCCACTTT
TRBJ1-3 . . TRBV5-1 CASSLRAGTGNTIYF TGCGCCAGCAGCTTGAGGGCAGGGACTGGAAACACCATATATTTT
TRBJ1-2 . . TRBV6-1 CASSEAAGFLYGYTF TGTGCCAGCAGTGAAGCCGCCGGGTTCCTATATGGCTACACCTTC
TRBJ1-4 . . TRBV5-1 CASSLQVATNEKLFF TGCGCCAGCAGCTTACAGGTCGCAACTAATGAAAAACTGTTTTTT
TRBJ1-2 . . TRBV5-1 CASSENYGYTF TGCGCCAGCAGTGAGAACTATGGCTACACCTTC
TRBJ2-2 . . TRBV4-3 CASSHGNPGPYTGELFF TGCGCCAGCAGCCACGGCAACCCGGGTCCCTACACCGGGGAGCTGTTTTTT
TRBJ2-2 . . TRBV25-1 CASSARESGELFF TGTGCCAGCAGTGCCCGGGAGTCGGGGGAGCTGTTTTTT
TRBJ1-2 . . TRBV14 CASSQVTGGDGYTF TGTGCCAGCAGCCAAGTCACAGGCGGGGATGGCTACACCTTC
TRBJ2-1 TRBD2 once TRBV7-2 CASSSRLAGGGEQFF TGTGCCAGCAGCTCCCGACTAGCGGGGGGCGGTGAGCAGTTCTTC
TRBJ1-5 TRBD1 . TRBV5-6 CASSDRGSNQPQHF TGTGCCAGCAGCGACAGGGGAAGCAATCAGCCCCAGCATTTT
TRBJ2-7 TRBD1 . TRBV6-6 CASRQTPGQVSYEQYF TGTGCCAGCAGACAAACACCGGGACAGGTCTCCTACGAGCAGTACTTC
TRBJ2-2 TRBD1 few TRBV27 CASRTGQFNTGELFF TGTGCCAGCAGAACGGGACAGTTTAACACCGGGGAGCTGTTTTTT
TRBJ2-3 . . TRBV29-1 CSVVGTVSTDTQYF TGCAGCGTTGTTGGAACAGTTAGCACAGATACGCAGTATTTT
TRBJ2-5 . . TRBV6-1 CASSSGLGRSEAQYF TGTGCCAGCAGTTCAGGGTTAGGGAGGTCTGAGGCCCAGTACTTC
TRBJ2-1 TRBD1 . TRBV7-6 CASSSLWTGRTNEQFF TGTGCCAGCAGCTCCCTCTGGACAGGCCGGACCAATGAGCAGTTCTTC
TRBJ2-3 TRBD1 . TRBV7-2 CASSLTGSQADTQYF TGTGCCAGCAGCCTGACAGGGTCGCAGGCAGATACGCAGTATTTT
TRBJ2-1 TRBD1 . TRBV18 CASSLYRGRIDNEQFF TGTGCCAGCTCACTTTACAGGGGGCGTATCGACAATGAGCAGTTCTTC
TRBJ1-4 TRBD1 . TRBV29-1 CSVRQGKHEKLFF TGCAGCGTCAGACAGGGGAAGCATGAAAAACTGTTTTTT
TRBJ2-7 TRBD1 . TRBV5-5 CASSLGGQGPYEQYF TGTGCCAGCAGCTTGGGGGGACAGGGCCCCTACGAGCAGTACTTC
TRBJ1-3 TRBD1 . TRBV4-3 CASSQDLAAGGMRGNTIYF TGCGCCAGCAGCCAAGATCTAGCTGCAGGGGGAATGAGAGGAAACACCATATATTTT
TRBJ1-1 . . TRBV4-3 CASRRDLNTEAFF TGCGCCAGCCGCAGGGACTTGAACACTGAAGCTTTCTTT
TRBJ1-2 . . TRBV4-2 CASSLLGGPTDYGYTF TGTGCCAGCAGCCTCTTAGGGGGTCCCACCGACTATGGCTACACCTTC
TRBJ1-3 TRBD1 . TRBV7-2 CASGTVSGNTIYF TGTGCCAGCGGGACAGTCTCTGGAAACACCATATATTTT
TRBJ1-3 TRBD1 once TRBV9 CASSGDSYSGNTIYF TGTGCCAGCAGCGGGGACAGCTACTCTGGAAACACCATATATTTT
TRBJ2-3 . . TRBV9 CASGPQRGDTQYF TGTGCCAGCGGCCCCCAGAGGGGGGATACGCAGTATTTT
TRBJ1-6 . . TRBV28 CASSWSTPGGPLHF TGTGCCAGCAGTTGGTCGACGCCCGGGGGACCCCTCCACTTT
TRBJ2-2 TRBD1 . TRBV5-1 CASSPWGSGTGDTGELFF TGCGCCAGCAGCCCTTGGGGCTCCGGGACAGGAGATACCGGGGAGCTGTTTTTT